This T cell receptor beta chain appears in the sequencing data of a study of blood T cell repertoires in COVID-19. For the study at large: Acute-phase and convalescent COVID-19 samples originated in the United States, Italy and Spain. Nucleic acid was either cDNA or gDNA, and it came from T cells, B-cell-depleted T cells, or PBMCs.

Germline-derived CDR1 and CDR2 are MDHEN and SYDVKM. The V end was cut by 5 bases, the J end by 8 bases, with 12 bases between. This CDR3 comprises 13 residues. Only one count was recorded for this clone. Patients at the Seattle site were enrolled during active infection and followed longitudinally. Using immunoSEQ multiplex PCR, the repertoire was profiled, and TCRdb retains in-frame clones only, with some absent. Of about 69,000 clones in the sample, roughly 86% are singletons; the top ten hold approximately 17%. The specimen was peripheral blood. This clonotype originated in a man aged 40-49 years with COVID-19, enrolled during active disease. V is TRBV28 and J is TRBJ1-4; D is unclear. This CDR3 reads CASSVQLNEKLFF. The CDR3, as DNA: TGTGCCAGCAGTGTACAGCTAAACGAAAAACTGTTTTTT.